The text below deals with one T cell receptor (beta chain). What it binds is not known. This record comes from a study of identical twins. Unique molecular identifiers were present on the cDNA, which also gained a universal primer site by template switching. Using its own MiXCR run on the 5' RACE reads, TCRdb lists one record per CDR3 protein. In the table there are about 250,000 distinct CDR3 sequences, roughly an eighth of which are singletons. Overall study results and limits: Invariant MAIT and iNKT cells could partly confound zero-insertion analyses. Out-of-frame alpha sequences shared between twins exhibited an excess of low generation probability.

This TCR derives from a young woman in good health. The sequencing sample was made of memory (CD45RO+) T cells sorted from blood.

CDR3 bases: TGTGCTACAGAGGGGGGGACTAGCTCCTACGAGCAGTACTTC. It encodes CATEGGTSSYEQYF. The chain carries TRBV6-1 and TRBJ2-7; TRBD2 matches 8 bases. CDR1 MNHNS and CDR2 SASEGT come from the germline V gene. This CDR3 region has 14 residues.